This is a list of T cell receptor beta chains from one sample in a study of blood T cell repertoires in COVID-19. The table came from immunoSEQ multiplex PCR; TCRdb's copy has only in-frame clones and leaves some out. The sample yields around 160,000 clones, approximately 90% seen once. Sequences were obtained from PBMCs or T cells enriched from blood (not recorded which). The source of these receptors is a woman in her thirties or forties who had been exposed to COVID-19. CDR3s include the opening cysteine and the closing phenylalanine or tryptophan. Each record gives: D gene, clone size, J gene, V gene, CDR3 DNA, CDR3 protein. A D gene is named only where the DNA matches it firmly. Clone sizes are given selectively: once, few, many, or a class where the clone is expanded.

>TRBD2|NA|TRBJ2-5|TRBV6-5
TGTGCCTCCTTTCCCGGGAGGGCGGGGGAGACCCAGTACTTC
CASFPGRAGETQYF
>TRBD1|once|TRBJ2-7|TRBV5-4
TGTGCCAGCAGCCCCAAGACAGGGGGCAATGAGCAGTACTTC
CASSPKTGGNEQYF
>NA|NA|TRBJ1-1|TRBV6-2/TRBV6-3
TGTGCCAGCAGTTTCCCGCAGGGGATCGGCACTGAAGCTTTCTTT
CASSFPQGIGTEAFF
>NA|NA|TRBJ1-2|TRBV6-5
TGTGCCAGCAGGTCAGACGGGTACTATGGCTACACCTTC
CASRSDGYYGYTF
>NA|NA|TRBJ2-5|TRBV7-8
TGTGCCAGCAGCTTAGGGCAGGGGGGACGGGAGACCCAGTACTTC
CASSLGQGGRETQYF
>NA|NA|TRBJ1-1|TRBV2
TGTGCCAGCCGCTCTATGAACACTGAAGCTTTCTTT
CASRSMNTEAFF
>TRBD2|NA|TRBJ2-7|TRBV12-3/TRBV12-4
TGTGCCAGCAGGGGGGGGGTAGAGCAGTACTTC
CASRGGVEQYF
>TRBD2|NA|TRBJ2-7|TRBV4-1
TGCGCCAGCAGCCACCTATTGTCGGGAGGAGGGTACGAGCAGTACTTC
CASSHLLSGGGYEQYF
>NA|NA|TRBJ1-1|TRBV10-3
TGTGCCATCAAAGGGGAGGGCCACACTGAAGCTTTCTTT
CAIKGEGHTEAFF
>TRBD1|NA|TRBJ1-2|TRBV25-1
TGTGCCAGCAGTGAACGGGACAGTTACGGCTACACCTTC
CASSERDSYGYTF
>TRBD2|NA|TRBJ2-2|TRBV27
TGTGCCAGCAGAAACCTAGCGGGAGTGAACACCGGGGAGCTGTTTTTT
CASRNLAGVNTGELFF
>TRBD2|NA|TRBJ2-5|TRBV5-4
TGTGCCAGCAGCCGGACTAGCGGGAGTGGGGAGACCCAGTACTTC
CASSRTSGSGETQYF
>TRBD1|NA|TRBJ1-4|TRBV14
TGTGCCAGCAGCCCAGGGGGCATGGGCGAAAAACTGTTTTTT
CASSPGGMGEKLFF
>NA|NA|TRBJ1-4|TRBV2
TGTGCCAGCAGTCCAGGGTCGCGGGAAAAACTGTTTTTT
CASSPGSREKLFF
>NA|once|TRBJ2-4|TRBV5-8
TGTGCCAGCAGCTTGGACAGAAGCAAAAACATTCAGTACTTC
CASSLDRSKNIQYF
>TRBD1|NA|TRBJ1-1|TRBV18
TGTGCCAGCTCACCTTTCCGGGACAGCCTAACGGTTGAAGCTTTCTTT
CASSPFRDSLTVEAFF
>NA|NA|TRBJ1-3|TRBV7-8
TGTGCCAGCAGCTTAGGGTTAGGCGGCTCTGGAAACACCATATATTTT
CASSLGLGGSGNTIYF
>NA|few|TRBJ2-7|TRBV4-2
TGTGCCAGCAGCCAACCTACAGGGAGCTCCTACGAGCAGTACTTC
CASSQPTGSSYEQYF
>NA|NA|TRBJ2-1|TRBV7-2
TGTGCCAGCAGCTTATTCGGAGCGGACAATGAGCAGTTCTTC
CASSLFGADNEQFF
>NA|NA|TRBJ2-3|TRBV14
TGTGCCAGCAGCCGGCGGGGACAGACCTTCACAGATACGCAGTATTTT
CASSRRGQTFTDTQYF
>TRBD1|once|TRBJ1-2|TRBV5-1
TGCGCCAGCAGCTTGGAAGCGATGGGACAGGGGAACTATGGCTACACCTTC
CASSLEAMGQGNYGYTF
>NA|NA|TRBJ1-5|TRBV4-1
TGCGCCAGCAGCCAAGTGGTAGCTAACAATCAGCCCCAGCATTTT
CASSQVVANNQPQHF
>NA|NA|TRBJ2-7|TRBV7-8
TGTGCCAGCAGCCAGGGGGGAGGGGGCGAGCAGTACTTC
CASSQGGGGEQYF
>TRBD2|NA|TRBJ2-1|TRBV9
TGTGCCAGCAGCGTAGATACTAGCGGGAGGGCCCGGCAGTTCTTC
CASSVDTSGRARQFF
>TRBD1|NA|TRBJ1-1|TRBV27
TGTGCCAGCAGTTCCATTACAGGGGTCTTTACTGAAGCTTTCTTT
CASSSITGVFTEAFF
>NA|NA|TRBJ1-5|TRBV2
TGTGCCAGCAGTGGAGGGCAGCCCCAGCATTTT
CASSGGQPQHF
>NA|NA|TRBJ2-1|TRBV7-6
TGTGCCAGCAGCCGAGGGTCGAGCAGCTCCTACAATGAGCAGTTCTTC
CASSRGSSSSYNEQFF
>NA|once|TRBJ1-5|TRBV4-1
TGCGCCAGCAGCCAAGAGGGAGGGGTCGGCAATCAGCCCCAGCATTTT
CASSQEGGVGNQPQHF
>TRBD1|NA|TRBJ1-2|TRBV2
TGTGCCACCAAGACAGGGGGCCGCTATGGCTACACCTTC
CATKTGGRYGYTF
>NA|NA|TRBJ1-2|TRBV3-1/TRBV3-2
TGTGCCAGCAGCCCCGGACAGATAGCTAACTATGGCTACACCTTC
CASSPGQIANYGYTF
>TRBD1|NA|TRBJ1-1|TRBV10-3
TGTGCCATAAGACAGGGGATAGGCACTGAAGCTTTCTTT
CAIRQGIGTEAFF
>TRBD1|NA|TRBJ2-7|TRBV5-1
TGCGCCAGCAGCTTGGGGGACAGGGGTTGGGAGCAGTACTTC
CASSLGDRGWEQYF
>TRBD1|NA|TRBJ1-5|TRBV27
TGTGCCAGCAGTCCCGACAGGGGCGCCTTTCAGCCCCAGCATTTT
CASSPDRGAFQPQHF
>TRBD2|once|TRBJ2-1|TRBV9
TGTGCCAGCAGCGTAGTAGGGACTAGCGATCGCAATGAGCAGTTCTTC
CASSVVGTSDRNEQFF
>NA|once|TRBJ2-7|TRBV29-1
TGCAGCGTTGAAGTAAGCGAAGGAGACAGAACCTACGAGCAGTACTTC
CSVEVSEGDRTYEQYF
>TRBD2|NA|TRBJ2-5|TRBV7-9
TGTGCCAGCAGCCCCAACGATCCGGGACTAGGCCTAGAGACCCAGTACTTC
CASSPNDPGLGLETQYF
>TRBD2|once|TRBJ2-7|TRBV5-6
TGTGCCAGCAGCGGGGACCCAGCGGGGGCGGGGGAGCAGTACTTC
CASSGDPAGAGEQYF
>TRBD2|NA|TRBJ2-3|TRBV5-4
TGTGCCAGCAGCCCGGGACTACTTAGGACAGATACGCAGTATTTT
CASSPGLLRTDTQYF
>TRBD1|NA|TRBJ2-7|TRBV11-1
TGTGCCAGCAGCTGGGCGACAGGGGGATCCTACGAGCAGTACTTC
CASSWATGGSYEQYF
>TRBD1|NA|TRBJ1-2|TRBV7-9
TGTGCCAGCAGCTTATTGGTGGGGACAGGGGCAATTGGCTACACCTTC
CASSLLVGTGAIGYTF
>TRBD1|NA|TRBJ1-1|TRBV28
TGTGCCAGCAGTTCTCTGGACAGGGGGCTTACTGAAGCTTTCTTT
CASSSLDRGLTEAFF
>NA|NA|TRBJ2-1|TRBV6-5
TGTGCCAGCAGTTTCCCCGCGCTGTTTAATGAGCAGTTCTTC
CASSFPALFNEQFF
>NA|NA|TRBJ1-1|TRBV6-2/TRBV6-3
TGTGCCAGCAGCCGGGCTGCTGAAGCTTTCTTT
CASSRAAEAFF
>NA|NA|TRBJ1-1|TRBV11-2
TGTGCCAGCAACGAACAGATGAACACTGAAGCTTTCTTT
CASNEQMNTEAFF
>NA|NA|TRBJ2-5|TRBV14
TGTGCCAGCAGCCAAGGGGGCTTGAAAGAGACCCAGTACTTC
CASSQGGLKETQYF
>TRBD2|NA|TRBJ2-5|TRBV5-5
TGTGCCAGCAGCTTGAATCCATTAGCGGGAGGGGCCCCAGAGACCCAGTACTTC
CASSLNPLAGGAPETQYF
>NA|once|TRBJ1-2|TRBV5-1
TGCGCCAGCAGCTTGGCACAGGTCGGGCCTGGCTACACCTTC
CASSLAQVGPGYTF
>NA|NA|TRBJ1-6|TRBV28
TGTGCCAGCGTCACCCGAGTGAGACAGCACTCCTATAATTCACCCCTCCACTTT
CASVTRVRQHSYNSPLHF
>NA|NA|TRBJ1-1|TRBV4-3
TGCGCCAGCAGCCAAGAGCAACTGCTGAACACTGAAGCTTTCTTT
CASSQEQLLNTEAFF
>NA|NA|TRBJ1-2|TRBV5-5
TGTGCCAGCAGCTTAGCTCTGGCAGGGCAGGTTAACTATGGCTACACCTTC
CASSLALAGQVNYGYTF
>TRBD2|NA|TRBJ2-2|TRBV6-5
TGTGCCAGCAGTTACAGGACTAGCGGGAGTGCCGGGGAGCTGTTTTTT
CASSYRTSGSAGELFF
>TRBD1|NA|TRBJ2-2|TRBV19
TGTGCCAGTAGTACTCGACAGGGCACCGGGGAGCTGTTTTTT
CASSTRQGTGELFF